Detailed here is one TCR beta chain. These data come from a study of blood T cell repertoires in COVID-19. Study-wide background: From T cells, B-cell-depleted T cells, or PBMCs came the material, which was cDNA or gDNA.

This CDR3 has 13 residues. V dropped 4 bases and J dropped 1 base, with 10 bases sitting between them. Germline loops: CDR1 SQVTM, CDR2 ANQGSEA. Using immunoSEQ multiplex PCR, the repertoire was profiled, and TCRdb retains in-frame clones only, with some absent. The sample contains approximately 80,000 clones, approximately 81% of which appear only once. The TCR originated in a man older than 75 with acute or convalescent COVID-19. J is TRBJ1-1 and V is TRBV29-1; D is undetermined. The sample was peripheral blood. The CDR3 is CSVAPTANTEAFF. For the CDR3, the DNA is TGCAGCGTTGCCCCTACAGCGAACACTGAAGCTTTCTTT.